This T cell receptor beta chain is from a study of T cell responses to AZD1222 COVID-19 vaccine. Study-wide results and caveats: Reports say nearly half of spike-specific TCRs go after unmutated variant regions.

About this clone: Its antigen remains unidentified.

Some clones are missing from TCRdb's copy, which holds only in-frame ones; the method was immunoSEQ multiplex PCR. This table has about 180,000 clones, about 93% appearing once. Deletions cut 4 bases from V and 0 bases from J, with 7 bases between. Germline values: CDR1 SGHVS, CDR2 FNYEAQ. The CDR3 consists of 15 residues. The chain couples TRBV7-6 to TRBJ1-6, with D perhaps matching TRBD1 (5 bases). Material: peripheral blood, obtained 28 days after the second AZD1222 dose. The source is an adult who received the AZD1222 COVID-19 vaccine. The DNA for the CDR3 is TGTGCCAGCAGCTCAGGGAGCTCCTATAATTCACCCCTCCACTTT. Its translation is CASSSGSSYNSPLHF.